Sequencing of this TCR beta chain was carried out in a study of sequential checkpoint blockade in melanoma. Produced via immunoSEQ multiplex PCR; TCRdb's table is partial and in-frame only. This table holds around 3,600 clones, less than 75% found once. This sample's treatment: randomized to nivolumab then ipilimumab (arm A) or the reverse (arm B). Patients had received no earlier DNA-damaging chemotherapy. CDR3 size: 14 residues. Germline CDR1 is KGHSH and CDR2 is LQKENI. V trimming: 2 bases; J trimming: 4 bases; junction bases outside the gene matches: 2. There are a few counts of this clone. This clonotype was obtained from a human patient with melanoma. Some clones in this sample may be carry-over from other donors' samples. Material: CD8+ T cells sorted from blood (inferred from file names), obtained from a patient given nivolumab and ipilimumab in sequence. The J gene is TRBJ1-2, the V gene TRBV18, with TRBD1 matching 9 bases. CDR3: CASSPETGGYGYTF. The CDR3 DNA is TGTGCCAGCTCACCAGAGACAGGGGGCTATGGCTACACCTTC.